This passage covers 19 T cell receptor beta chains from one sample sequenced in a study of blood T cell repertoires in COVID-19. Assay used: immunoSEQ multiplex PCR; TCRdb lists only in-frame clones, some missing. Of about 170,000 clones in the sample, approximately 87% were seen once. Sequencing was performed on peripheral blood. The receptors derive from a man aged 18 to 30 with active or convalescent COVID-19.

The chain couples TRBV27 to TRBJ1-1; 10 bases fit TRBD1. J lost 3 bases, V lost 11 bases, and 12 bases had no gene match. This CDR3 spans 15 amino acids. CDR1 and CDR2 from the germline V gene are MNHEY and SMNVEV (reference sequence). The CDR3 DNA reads TGTGCCTCCTCGGGACAGGGGACGCCCTACACTGAAGCTTTCTTT. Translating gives CASSGQGTPYTEAFF.

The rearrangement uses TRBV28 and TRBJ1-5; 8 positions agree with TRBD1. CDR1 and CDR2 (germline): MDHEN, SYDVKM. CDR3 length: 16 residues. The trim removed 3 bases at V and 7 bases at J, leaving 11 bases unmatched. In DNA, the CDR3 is TGTGCCAGCAGTTTTCGGGTCAGGGGGCCTAACCAGCCCCAGCATTTT. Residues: CASSFRVRGPNQPQHF.

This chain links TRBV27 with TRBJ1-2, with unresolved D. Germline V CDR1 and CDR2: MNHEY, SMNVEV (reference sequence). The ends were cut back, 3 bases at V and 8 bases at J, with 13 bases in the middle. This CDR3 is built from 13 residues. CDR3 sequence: CASSFRSRRGYTF. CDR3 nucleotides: TGTGCCAGCAGTTTCCGTAGTCGGCGGGGCTACACCTTC.

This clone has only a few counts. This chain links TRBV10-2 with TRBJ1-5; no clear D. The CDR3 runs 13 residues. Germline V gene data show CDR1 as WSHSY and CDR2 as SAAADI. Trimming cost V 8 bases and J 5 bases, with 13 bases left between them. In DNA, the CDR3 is TGCGCCAGCCTTCAATCAGGTGATCAGCCCCAGCATTTT. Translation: CASLQSGDQPQHF.

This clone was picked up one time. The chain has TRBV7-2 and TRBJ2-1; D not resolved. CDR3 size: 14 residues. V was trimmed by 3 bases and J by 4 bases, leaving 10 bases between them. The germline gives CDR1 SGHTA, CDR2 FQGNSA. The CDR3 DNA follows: TGTGCCAGCAGCTTTCGTCAGGTATACAATGAGCAGTTCTTC. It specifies CASSFRQVYNEQFF.

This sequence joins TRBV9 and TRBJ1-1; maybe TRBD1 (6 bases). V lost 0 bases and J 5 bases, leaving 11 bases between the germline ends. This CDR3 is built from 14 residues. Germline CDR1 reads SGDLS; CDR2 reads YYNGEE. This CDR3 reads CASSVAPQGTEAFF. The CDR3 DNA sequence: TGTGCCAGCAGCGTAGCCCCACAGGGTACTGAAGCTTTCTTT.

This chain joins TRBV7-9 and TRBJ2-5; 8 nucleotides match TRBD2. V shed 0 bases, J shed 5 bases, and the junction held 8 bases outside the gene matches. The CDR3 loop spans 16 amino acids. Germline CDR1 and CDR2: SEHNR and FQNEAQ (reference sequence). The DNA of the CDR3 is TGTGCCAGCAGCTTAGCCCTCAGCGGGAGAGGTGAGACCCAGTACTTC. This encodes CASSLALSGRGETQYF.

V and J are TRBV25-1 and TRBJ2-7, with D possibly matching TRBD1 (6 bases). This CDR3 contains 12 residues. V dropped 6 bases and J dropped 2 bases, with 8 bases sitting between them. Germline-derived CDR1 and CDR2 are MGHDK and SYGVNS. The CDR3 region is CASRAGAYEQYF. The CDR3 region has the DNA TGTGCCAGCAGGGCAGGGGCCTACGAGCAGTACTTC.

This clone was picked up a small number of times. CDR3 in amino acids: CASSPGTGVDTEAFF. DNA of the CDR3: TGCGCCAGCAGCCCAGGGACAGGGGTGGACACTGAAGCTTTCTTT. The genes are TRBV5-1 and TRBJ1-1, with 10 bases aligning to TRBD1. Germline CDR1 reads SGHRS; CDR2 reads YFSETQ. The J segment lost 3 bases and the V segment lost 4 bases, leaving 6 bases of the junction unmatched. This CDR3 is 15 amino acids long.

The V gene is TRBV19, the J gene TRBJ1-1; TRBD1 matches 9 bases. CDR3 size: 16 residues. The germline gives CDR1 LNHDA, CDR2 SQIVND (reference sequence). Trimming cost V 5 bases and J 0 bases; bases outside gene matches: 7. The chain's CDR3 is CASSLDRGGMNTEAFF. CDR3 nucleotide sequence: TGTGCCAGTAGTCTCGACAGGGGGGGAATGAACACTGAAGCTTTCTTT.

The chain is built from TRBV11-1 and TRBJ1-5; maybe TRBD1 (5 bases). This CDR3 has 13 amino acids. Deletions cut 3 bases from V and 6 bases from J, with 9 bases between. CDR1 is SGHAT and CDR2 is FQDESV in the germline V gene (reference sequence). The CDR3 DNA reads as TGTGCCAGCAGCTTGGCCGGGGGTCAGCCCCAGCATTTT. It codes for CASSLAGGQPQHF.

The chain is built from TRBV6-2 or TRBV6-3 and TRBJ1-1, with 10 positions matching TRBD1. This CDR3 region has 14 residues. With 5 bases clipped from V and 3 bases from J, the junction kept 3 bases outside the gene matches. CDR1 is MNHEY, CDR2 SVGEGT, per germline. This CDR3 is CASSGQGGYTEAFF. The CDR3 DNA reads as TGTGCCAGCAGTGGACAGGGGGGTTACACTGAAGCTTTCTTT.

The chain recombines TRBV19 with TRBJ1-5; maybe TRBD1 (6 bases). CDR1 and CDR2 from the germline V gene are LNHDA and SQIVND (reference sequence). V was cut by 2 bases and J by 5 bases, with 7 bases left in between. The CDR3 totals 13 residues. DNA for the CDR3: TGTGCCAGTAGTATAAACAGGGATCAGCCCCAGCATTTT. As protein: CASSINRDQPQHF.

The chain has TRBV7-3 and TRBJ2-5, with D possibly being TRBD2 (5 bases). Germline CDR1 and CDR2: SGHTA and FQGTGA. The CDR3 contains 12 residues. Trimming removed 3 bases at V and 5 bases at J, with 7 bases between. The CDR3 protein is CASSFPGETQYF. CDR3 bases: TGTGCCAGCAGCTTCCCGGGGGAGACCCAGTACTTC.

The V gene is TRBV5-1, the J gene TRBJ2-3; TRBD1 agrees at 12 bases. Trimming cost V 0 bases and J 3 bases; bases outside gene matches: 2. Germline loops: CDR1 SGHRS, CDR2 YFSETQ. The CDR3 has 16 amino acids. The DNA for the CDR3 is TGCGCCAGCAGCTTGGCGGGACAGGGGGCAACAGATACGCAGTATTTT. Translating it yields CASSLAGQGATDTQYF.

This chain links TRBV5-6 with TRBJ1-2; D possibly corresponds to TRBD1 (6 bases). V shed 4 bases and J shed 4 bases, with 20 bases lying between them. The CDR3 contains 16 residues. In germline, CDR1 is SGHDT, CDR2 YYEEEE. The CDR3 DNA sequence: TGTGCCAGCAGCGGGGACACGGGGGGCGGTGGCTATGGCTACACCTTC. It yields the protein CASSGDTGGGGYGYTF.

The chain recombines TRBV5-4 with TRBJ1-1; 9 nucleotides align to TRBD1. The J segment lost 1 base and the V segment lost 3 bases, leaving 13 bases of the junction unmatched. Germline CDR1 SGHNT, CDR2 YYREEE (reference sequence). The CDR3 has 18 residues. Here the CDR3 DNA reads TGTGCCAGCAGCTCACCGGGGGGGACAGGGACGTGGAACACTGAAGCTTTCTTT. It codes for CASSSPGGTGTWNTEAFF.

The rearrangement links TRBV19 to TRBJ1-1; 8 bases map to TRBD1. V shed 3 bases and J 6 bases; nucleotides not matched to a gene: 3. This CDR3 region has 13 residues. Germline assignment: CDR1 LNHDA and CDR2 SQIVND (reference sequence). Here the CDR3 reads CASSMLGQAEAFF. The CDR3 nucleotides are TGTGCCAGTAGTATGTTGGGACAGGCTGAAGCTTTCTTT.

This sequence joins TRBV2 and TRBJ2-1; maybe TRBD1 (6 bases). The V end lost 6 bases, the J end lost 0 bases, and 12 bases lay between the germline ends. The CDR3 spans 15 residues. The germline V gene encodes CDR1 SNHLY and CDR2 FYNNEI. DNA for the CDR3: TGTGCCAGCAGACTCCGGACAGTCTCCTACAATGAGCAGTTCTTC. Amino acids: CASRLRTVSYNEQFF.